This TCR beta chain emerged from a study of PD-1 blockade in classical Hodgkin lymphoma. About the research overall: Nivolumab dosed at 3 mg/kg went to patients intravenously every 2 weeks. General study findings and limits: TCR diversity in CD4+, not CD8+, cells rose significantly by C4D1. It was among complete responders that baseline diversity resembled that of newly diagnosed patients. Initiation of nivolumab under 1 year after ASCT led to exclusion of patients.

Germline V gives CDR1 ENHRY, CDR2 SYGVKD. The V segment lost 8 bases and the J segment 1 base; nucleotides outside the gene matches: 5. This CDR3 spans 14 amino acids. This clone was detected a few times. Its cognate antigen is unknown. The table came from immunoSEQ multiplex PCR; TCRdb's copy has only in-frame clones and leaves some out. The sample includes about 41,000 clones, about 74% of them seen just once. With no exception, relapse followed autologous stem cell transplantation in all patients, and brentuximab vedotin exposure varied. Specimen: peripheral blood mononuclear cells (PBMCs), collected at baseline. The receptor was derived from a human donor with classical Hodgkin lymphoma. V is TRBV10-3 and J is TRBJ1-5; 7 bases agree with TRBD1. In DNA form, the CDR3 reads TGTGCCATCGGGGAGGGGGCAAGCAATCAGCCCCAGCATTTT. Its protein is CAIGEGASNQPQHF.